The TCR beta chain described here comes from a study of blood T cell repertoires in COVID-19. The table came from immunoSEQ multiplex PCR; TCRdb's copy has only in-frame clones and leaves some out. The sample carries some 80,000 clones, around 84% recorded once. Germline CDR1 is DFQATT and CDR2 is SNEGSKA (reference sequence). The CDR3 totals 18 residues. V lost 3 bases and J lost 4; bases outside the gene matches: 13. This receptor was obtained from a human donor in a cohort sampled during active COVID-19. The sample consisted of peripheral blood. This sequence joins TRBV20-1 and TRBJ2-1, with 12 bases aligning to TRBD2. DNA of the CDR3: TGCAGTGCTAGTTCTAGCGGGAGGGCCGGACGGTCTTACAATGAGCAGTTCTTC. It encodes CSASSSGRAGRSYNEQFF.